What follows are 29 T cell receptor beta chains derived from one specimen sequenced in a study of cytotoxic CD8 clonotypes in ibrutinib-treated CLL. TCRdb keeps only in-frame clones here, not all; method: immunoSEQ multiplex PCR. Seen here are about 29,000 clones, roughly 60% observed once, and the top ten hold less than 15%. This sample comprised PBMCs, obtained before ibrutinib treatment. The receptors stem from a human donor with chronic lymphocytic leukemia.

This clone was seen just once. CDR3: CASSVGRGHEQYF. Here the CDR3 DNA reads TGTGCCAGCAGCGTAGGGAGGGGCCACGAGCAGTACTTC. The chain couples TRBV9 to TRBJ2-7; D might be TRBD2 (6 bases). Germline values: CDR1 SGDLS, CDR2 YYNGEE. V was cut by 0 bases and J by 5 bases, with 9 bases left in between. The CDR3 has 13 amino acids. Supplemented by reference TRBV9 and TRBJ2-7, the full variable domain reads DSGVTQTPKHLITATGQRVTLRCSPRSGDLSVYWYQQSLDQGLQFLIQYYNGEERAKGNILERFSAQQFPDLHSELNLSSLELGDSALYFCASSVGRGHEQYFGPGTRLTVT.

The gene calls are TRBV11-2 and TRBJ2-5, with TRBD1 as a possible D gene (6 bases). Germline V gene lookup returns CDR1 SGHAT and CDR2 FQNNGV. The CDR3 runs 12 residues. The V gene lost 5 bases and the J gene lost 5 bases, with 9 bases spanning the gap. As DNA, the CDR3 is TGTGCCAGCAGCCCAGGGGCGGAGACCCAGTACTTC. As protein: CASSPGAETQYF.

The chain is built from TRBV7-9 and TRBJ2-7, with D possibly being TRBD1 (6 bases). Trimming stripped 6 bases from V and 4 bases from J, with 13 bases between. The CDR3 covers 13 residues. Germline-derived CDR1 and CDR2 are SEHNR and FQNEAQ (reference sequence). CDR3 amino acids: CASRTLQGYEQYF. The CDR3 DNA follows: TGTGCCAGCAGAACCCTGCAGGGGTACGAGCAGTACTTC.

The V call is TRBV18, the J call TRBJ2-7; no clear D. Germline loops: CDR1 KGHSH, CDR2 LQKENI. V lost 5 bases, J lost 3 bases, and 5 bases lay in between. The CDR3 is made up of 11 amino acids. The CDR3 DNA reads as TGTGCCAGCTCAAACAGCTACGAGCAGTACTTC. Translated: CASSNSYEQYF.

There are a few counts of this clone. This chain joins TRBV19 and TRBJ1-5, with unresolved D. This CDR3 is built from 15 residues. V dropped 7 bases and J dropped 0 bases, with 13 bases sitting between them. Germline loops: CDR1 LNHDA, CDR2 SQIVND (reference sequence). CDR3 sequence: CASNYDTFSNQPQHF. CDR3 DNA: TGTGCCAGTAACTACGACACTTTTAGCAATCAGCCCCAGCATTTT.

The V gene is TRBV2, the J gene TRBJ1-1; possible D gene TRBD1, 5 bases. This CDR3 comprises 15 residues. Germline lookup yields CDR1 SNHLY and CDR2 FYNNEI. Deletions cut 3 bases from V and 1 base from J, with 12 bases between. The CDR3 spells CASSDPQGRNTEAFF. CDR3 in DNA: TGTGCCAGCAGTGATCCCCAGGGAAGGAACACTGAAGCTTTCTTT.

CDR3 bases: TGTGCCAGCAGTTTAATTGCAGGGGCTAATGGCTACACCTTC. It specifies CASSLIAGANGYTF. The rearrangement links TRBV28 to TRBJ1-2, with D possibly matching TRBD1 (6 bases). Germline values: CDR1 MDHEN, CDR2 SYDVKM. Trimming shortened V by 2 bases and J by 6 bases, and 13 bases separated the two germline ends. The CDR3 contains 14 residues.

The V call is TRBV25-1, the J call TRBJ1-2, with D uncertain. Trimming shortened V by 3 bases and J by 5 bases, and 10 bases separated the two germline ends. Per the germline V gene, CDR1 is MGHDK and CDR2 is SYGVNS. The CDR3 consists of 13 residues. The CDR3 region has the DNA TGTGCCAGCAGTGACCCCGACGGTTATGGCTACACCTTC. Protein product: CASSDPDGYGYTF.

The table lists this clone with a few counts. The chain links TRBV9 to TRBJ2-7; 9 bases are shared with TRBD2. Germline V gene sequence: CDR1 SGDLS, CDR2 YYNGEE. The CDR3 runs to 15 residues. V trimming: 2 bases; J trimming: 2 bases; junction bases outside the gene matches: 5. The CDR3: CASSVGRGGAYEQYF. DNA for the CDR3: TGTGCCAGCAGCGTTGGGCGGGGGGGCGCCTACGAGCAGTACTTC.

The V and J genes are TRBV10-1 and TRBJ1-2; D not resolved. CDR1 is WNHNN and CDR2 is SYGVQD in the germline V gene (reference sequence). V shed 2 bases and J shed 4 bases, with 8 bases lying between them. The CDR3 is made up of 13 amino acids. This chain's CDR3 is CASSEKRFYGYTF. CDR3 in DNA: TGCGCCAGCAGTGAGAAACGGTTCTATGGCTACACCTTC.

This clone was found a few times. V usage is TRBV2 and J usage is TRBJ1-1; D gene uncertain. The V and J ends lost 11 bases and 3 bases respectively, with 16 bases between them. The germline gives CDR1 SNHLY, CDR2 FYNNEI. CDR3 length: 13 residues. CDR3: CARPRSLDTEAFF. CDR3 coding DNA: TGTGCCCGACCACGAAGTTTGGACACTGAAGCTTTCTTT.

The V call is TRBV6-5, the J call TRBJ1-1, with 7 bases that match TRBD1. J lost 4 bases, V lost 2 bases, and 1 base had no gene match. The length of the CDR3 is 13 residues. Germline V gene lookup returns CDR1 MNHEY and CDR2 SVGAGI. The CDR3 reads CASSYGTATEAFF. CDR3 DNA: TGTGCCAGCAGTTACGGGACAGCCACTGAAGCTTTCTTT.

The rearrangement joins TRBV9 to TRBJ2-5, with a tentative D call TRBD1 (6 bases). V was cut by 0 bases and J by 5 bases, with 17 bases left in between. CDR1 and CDR2 from the germline V gene are SGDLS and YYNGEE. This CDR3 has 16 residues. As DNA, the CDR3 is TGTGCCAGCAGCGTAGCTGGCAGGACCCAGGGGGAGACCCAGTACTTC. It is translated as CASSVAGRTQGETQYF.

This clone was found a few times. This chain connects TRBV25-1 to TRBJ2-7, with 9 bases lining up with TRBD2. The CDR3 totals 15 residues. The germline V gene has CDR1 MGHDK and CDR2 SYGVNS. V was clipped by 4 bases and J by 2 bases; unmatched bases: 6. The DNA for the CDR3 is TGTGCCAGCAGTGCCCGTAGCGGGGGAACCTACGAGCAGTACTTC. It specifies CASSARSGGTYEQYF.

This sequence joins TRBV5-1 and TRBJ2-1, with D possibly being TRBD2 (5 bases). Trimming took 4 bases from V and 4 from J, leaving 18 bases between them. From germline, CDR1 is SGHRS and CDR2 YFSETQ. This CDR3 spans 16 amino acids. In nucleotides, the CDR3 is TGCGCCAGCAGCCCTCCCTTTAAAGGAGGATACAATGAGCAGTTCTTC. It yields the protein CASSPPFKGGYNEQFF.

The sample holds a few counts of this clone. This chain links TRBV7-9 with TRBJ1-1; D gene unclear. CDR3 size: 13 residues. The germline gives CDR1 SEHNR, CDR2 FQNEAQ (reference sequence). Trimming took off 5 bases at V and 3 bases at J, with 10 bases between the two ends. The CDR3, as DNA: TGTGCCAGCAGCCGGGAGGGTCACACTGAAGCTTTCTTT. It is translated as CASSREGHTEAFF.

This clone is a singleton in its sample. V usage is TRBV29-1 and J usage is TRBJ2-1, with TRBD1 matching 8 bases. Unmatched junction bases numbered 5, after V lost 0 bases and J lost 10 bases. CDR1 SQVTM and CDR2 ANQGSEA come from the germline V gene. This CDR3 is built from 13 residues. The CDR3 DNA reads TGCAGCGTTGAAGATGGGACAGGTCAGGAGCAGTTCTTC. This encodes CSVEDGTGQEQFF.

The rearrangement links TRBV7-2 to TRBJ2-7; D uncertain. The CDR3 totals 15 residues. The germline gives CDR1 SGHTA, CDR2 FQGNSA. V gave up 1 base and J gave up 0 bases, with 10 bases separating them. The CDR3 region has the DNA TGTGCCAGCAGCTTAGTTGGGTCAGCCTCCTACGAGCAGTACTTC. Translation: CASSLVGSASYEQYF.

This chain connects TRBV5-1 to TRBJ2-1; TRBD1 agrees at 12 bases. The CDR3 length is 16 residues. With V trimmed by 2 bases and J by 9 bases, 9 bases remained unmatched. CDR1 is SGHRS and CDR2 is YFSETQ in the germline V gene. CDR3 bases: TGCGCCAGCAGCTTACTACCGGGACAGGGGGCAAGTGAGCAGTTCTTC. Its protein product is CASSLLPGQGASEQFF. Looking up the rest from reference TRBV5-1 and TRBJ2-1 gives the full variable domain: KAGVTQTPRYLIKTRGQQVTLSCSPISGHRSVSWYQQTPGQGLQFLFEYFSETQRNKGNFPGRFSGRQFSNSRSEMNVSTLELGDSALYLCASSLLPGQGASEQFFGPGTRLTVL.

The chain links TRBV7-6 to TRBJ2-2; 9 bases fit TRBD2. The germline gives CDR1 SGHVS, CDR2 FNYEAQ. The CDR3 loop spans 15 amino acids. The V gene end was trimmed by 2 bases and the J gene end by 5 bases; junction bases not matched to a gene: 3. DNA of the CDR3: TGTGCCAGCAGCTTATCTAGCGGGGTAACCGGGGAGCTGTTTTTT. Its translation is CASSLSSGVTGELFF.

This chain joins TRBV7-8 and TRBJ1-5, with D possibly TRBD1 on 5 matching bases. The V end lost 1 base, the J end lost 2 bases, and 9 bases lay between the germline ends. CDR1 SGHVS and CDR2 FQNEAQ come from the germline V gene. CDR3 length: 15 amino acids. The CDR3 spells CASSLVGGRNQPQHF. The CDR3 coding sequence is TGTGCCAGCAGCTTAGTGGGGGGTCGCAATCAGCCCCAGCATTTT.

This clone has a handful of counts. This rearrangement joins TRBV15 to TRBJ1-3; TRBD1 is a possible D gene (6 bases). Per germline, CDR1 LNHNV and CDR2 YYDKDF (reference sequence). This CDR3 has 13 residues. V lost 8 bases and J lost 0, with 8 bases in between. CDR3 amino acids: CATGGLSGNTIYF. CDR3 sequence (DNA): TGTGCCACCGGGGGGCTCTCTGGAAACACCATATATTTT.

The J gene is TRBJ1-3, the V gene TRBV19; TRBD1 might be the D (6 bases). The CDR3 is made up of 16 amino acids. Trimming took 1 base from V and 2 from J, leaving 12 bases between them. CDR1 and CDR2 (germline): LNHDA, SQIVND (reference sequence). CDR3 coding DNA: TGTGCCAGTAGTATAGTGAACAGGGAGCCTGGAAACACCATATATTTT. This encodes CASSIVNREPGNTIYF.

The chain links TRBV6-5 to TRBJ1-6; weak D call: TRBD1 (5 bases). The CDR3 runs 14 residues. CDR1 MNHEY and CDR2 SVGAGI come from the germline V gene. V lost 2 bases, J lost 8 bases, and 10 bases lay in between. The CDR3 sequence is CASSYGQGYSPLHF. CDR3 nucleotide sequence: TGTGCCAGCAGTTACGGGCAGGGTTATTCACCCCTCCACTTT.

The V gene is TRBV5-1, the J gene TRBJ2-1; 16 nucleotides agree with TRBD2. Per the germline V gene, CDR1 is SGHRS and CDR2 is YFSETQ. This CDR3 is built from 15 residues. J lost 9 bases, V lost 8 bases, and 8 bases had no gene match. The DNA of the CDR3 is TGCGCCAGTTTGGGACTAGCGGGAGGGCCGGGTGAGCAGTTCTTC. It is translated as CASLGLAGGPGEQFF.

V and J are TRBV7-3 and TRBJ2-2; D might be TRBD1 (6 bases). Germline loops: CDR1 SGHTA, CDR2 FQGTGA. The length of the CDR3 is 15 residues. Between the trimmed V and J ends, which lost 5 bases and 5 bases, there was a span of 15 bases. CDR3 sequence (DNA): TGTGCCAGCAGCCCCGGGACATCGGGGACCGGGGAGCTGTTTTTT. This sequence encodes CASSPGTSGTGELFF.

Regarding this clone: One end of the junction is discordant with germline, which a read error may explain. For the CDR3, the DNA is TGTGCTAGCAGCTCGGACAGGGTACATGGCTACACCTTC. Its protein is CASSSDRVHGYTF. The chain combines TRBV7-7 with TRBJ1-2; 8 bases are shared with TRBD1. The CDR3 is 13 residues long. Germline assignment: CDR1 SSHAT and CDR2 FNYEAQ (reference sequence). The full variable domain, with the rest looked up from reference TRBV7-7 and TRBJ1-2, is GAGVSQSPRYKVTKRGQDVTLRCDPISSHATLYWYQQALGQGPEFLTYFNYEAQPDKSGLPSDRFSAERPEGSISTLTIQRTEQRDSAMYRCASSSDRVHGYTFGSGTRLTVV.

This chain joins TRBV2 and TRBJ1-4; tentative D call: TRBD1 (5 bases). There are 13 residues in the CDR3. V was clipped by 5 bases and J by 14 bases, with 18 bases between them. The germline gives CDR1 SNHLY, CDR2 FYNNEI. CDR3 amino acids: CASSPSEGRLLFF. CDR3 nucleotide sequence: TGTGCCAGCAGTCCCAGCGAGGGGCGGTTGCTGTTTTTT. The full variable domain, with the rest looked up from reference TRBV2 and TRBJ1-4, is EPEVTQTPSHQVTQMGQEVILRCVPISNHLYFYWYRQILGQKVEFLVSFYNNEISEKSEIFDDQFSVERPDGSNFTLKIRSTKLEDSAMYFCASSPSEGRLLFFGSGTQLSVL.

This chain uses TRBV18 with TRBJ2-7, with D possibly TRBD1 on 5 matching bases. The CDR3 runs 17 residues. Germline V gives CDR1 KGHSH, CDR2 LQKENI. V was shortened by 3 bases and J by 7 bases, with 25 bases between the two germline ends. CDR3: CASSPGQTARFGVEQYF. In DNA, the CDR3 is TGTGCCAGCTCACCGGGGCAGACAGCGAGGTTTGGGGTTGAGCAGTACTTC.